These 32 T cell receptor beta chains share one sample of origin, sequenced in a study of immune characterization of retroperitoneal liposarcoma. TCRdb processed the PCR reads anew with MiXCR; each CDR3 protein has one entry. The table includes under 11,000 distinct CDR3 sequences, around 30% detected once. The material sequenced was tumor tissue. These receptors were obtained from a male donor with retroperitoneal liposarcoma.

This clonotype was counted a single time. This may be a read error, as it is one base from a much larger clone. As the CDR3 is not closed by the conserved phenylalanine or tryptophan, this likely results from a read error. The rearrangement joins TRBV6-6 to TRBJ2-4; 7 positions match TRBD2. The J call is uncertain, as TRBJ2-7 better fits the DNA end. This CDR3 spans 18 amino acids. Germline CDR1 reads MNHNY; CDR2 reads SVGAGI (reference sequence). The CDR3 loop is CASSYSIGEGTIVYEQYL. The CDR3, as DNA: TGTGCCAGCAGTTACTCAATCGGGGAGGGGACTATTGTCTACGAGCAGTACTTG.

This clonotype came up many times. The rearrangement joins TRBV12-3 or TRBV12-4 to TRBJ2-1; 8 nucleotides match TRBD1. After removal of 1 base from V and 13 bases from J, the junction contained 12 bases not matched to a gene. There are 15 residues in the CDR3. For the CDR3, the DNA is TGTGCCAGCAGTTTAGGACAGGGGATTCAAGAGACCCAGTTCTTC. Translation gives CASSLGQGIQETQFF.

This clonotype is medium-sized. In nucleotides, the CDR3 is TGTGCCAGCAGTCCCCGTGGCAATGAGCAGTACTTC. Translation: CASSPRGNEQYF. This rearrangement joins TRBV6-1 to TRBJ2-1, with unresolved D. The tail of the sequence fits TRBJ2-7 better, so the J call may be wrong. The CDR3 is 12 residues long. Per the germline V gene, CDR1 is MNHNS and CDR2 is SASEGT.

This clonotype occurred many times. This chain's CDR3 is CASRPRQGRDTQYF. The DNA for the CDR3 is TGTGCCAGCAGACCTAGACAGGGAAGAGATACGCAGTATTTT. The gene calls are TRBV6-1 and TRBJ2-3; 7 bases match TRBD1. The V and J ends lost 6 bases and 5 bases, in that order; junction bases with no gene match: 8. Germline V lookup: CDR1 MNHNS, CDR2 SASEGT. There are 14 residues in the CDR3.

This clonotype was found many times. The CDR3 region is CACRAGTGELFF. The CDR3 DNA follows: TGTGCTTGTAGGGCTGGGACCGGGGAGCTGTTTTTT. V and J are TRBV6-1 and TRBJ2-2; D uncertain. The germline gives CDR1 MNHNS, CDR2 SASEGT. The CDR3 length is 12 residues.

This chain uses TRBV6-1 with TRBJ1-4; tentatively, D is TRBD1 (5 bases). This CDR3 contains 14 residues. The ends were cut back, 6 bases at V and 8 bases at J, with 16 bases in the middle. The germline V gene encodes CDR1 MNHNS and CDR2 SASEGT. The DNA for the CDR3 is TGTGCCAGCAGGGGCAGAACGACAGAAGAAAAACTGTTTTTT. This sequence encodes CASRGRTTEEKLFF.

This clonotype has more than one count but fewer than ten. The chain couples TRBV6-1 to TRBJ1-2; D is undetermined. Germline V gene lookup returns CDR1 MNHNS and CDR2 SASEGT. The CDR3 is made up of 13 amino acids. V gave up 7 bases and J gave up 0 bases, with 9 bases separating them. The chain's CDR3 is CASTREANYGYTF. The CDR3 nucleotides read TGTGCCAGCACTAGGGAAGCTAACTATGGCTACACCTTC.

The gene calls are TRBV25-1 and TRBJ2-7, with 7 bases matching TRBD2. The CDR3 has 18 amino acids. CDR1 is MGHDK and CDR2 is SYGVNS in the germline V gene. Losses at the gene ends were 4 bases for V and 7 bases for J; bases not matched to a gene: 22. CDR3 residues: CASSGGRSPGEPYNEQYF. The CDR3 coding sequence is TGTGCCAGCAGTGGCGGGAGATCCCCCGGGGAGCCCTACAATGAGCAGTACTTC.

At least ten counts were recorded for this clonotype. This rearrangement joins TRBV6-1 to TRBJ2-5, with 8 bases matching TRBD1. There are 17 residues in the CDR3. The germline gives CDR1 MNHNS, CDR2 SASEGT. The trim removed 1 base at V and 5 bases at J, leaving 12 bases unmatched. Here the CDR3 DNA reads TGTGCCAGCAGTGAAGATCGACAGGGGTTTTTTACGGAGACCCAGTACTTC. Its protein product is CASSEDRQGFFTETQYF.

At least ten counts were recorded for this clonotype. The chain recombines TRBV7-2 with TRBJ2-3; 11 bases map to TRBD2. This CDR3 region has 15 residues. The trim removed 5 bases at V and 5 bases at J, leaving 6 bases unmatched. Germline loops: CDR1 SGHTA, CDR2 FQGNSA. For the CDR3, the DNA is TGTGCCAGCAGCCAACTAGCGGGAGTTTTAGATACGCAGTATTTT. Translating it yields CASSQLAGVLDTQYF.

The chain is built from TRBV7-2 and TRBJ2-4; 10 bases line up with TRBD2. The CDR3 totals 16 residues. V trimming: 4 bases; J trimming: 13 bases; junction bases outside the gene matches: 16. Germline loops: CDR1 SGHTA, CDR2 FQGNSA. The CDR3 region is CASSSRSGGAGNEQYF. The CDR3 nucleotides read TGTGCCAGCAGCTCAAGGAGCGGGGGGGCCGGGAATGAGCAGTACTTC.

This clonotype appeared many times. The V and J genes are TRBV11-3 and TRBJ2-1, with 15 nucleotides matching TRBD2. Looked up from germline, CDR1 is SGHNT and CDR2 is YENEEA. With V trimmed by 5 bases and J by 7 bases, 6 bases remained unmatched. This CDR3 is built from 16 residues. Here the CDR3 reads CASSPFGLAGGNEQFF. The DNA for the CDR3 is TGTGCCAGCAGCCCATTCGGACTAGCGGGAGGGAATGAGCAGTTCTTC.

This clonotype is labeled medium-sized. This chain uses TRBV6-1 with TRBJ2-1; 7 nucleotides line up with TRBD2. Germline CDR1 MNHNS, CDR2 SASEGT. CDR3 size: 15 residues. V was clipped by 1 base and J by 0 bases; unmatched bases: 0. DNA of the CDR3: TGTGCCAGCAGTGAAGGGGGGGGCTCCTACAATGAGCAGTTCTTC. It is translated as CASSEGGGSYNEQFF.

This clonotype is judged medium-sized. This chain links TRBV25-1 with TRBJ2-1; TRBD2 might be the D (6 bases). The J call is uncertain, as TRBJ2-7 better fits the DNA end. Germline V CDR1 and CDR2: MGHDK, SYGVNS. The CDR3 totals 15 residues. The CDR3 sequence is CASSSGTSLNNEQYF. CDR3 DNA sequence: TGTGCCAGCAGTTCCGGGACTTCCCTAAACAATGAGCAGTACTTC.

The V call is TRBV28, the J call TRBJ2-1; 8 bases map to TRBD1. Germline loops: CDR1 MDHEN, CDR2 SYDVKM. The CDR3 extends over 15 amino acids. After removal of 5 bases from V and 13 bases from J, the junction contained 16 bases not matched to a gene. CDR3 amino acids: CASSLTPTGAETQFF. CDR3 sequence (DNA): TGTGCCAGCAGTCTCACGCCGACAGGGGCAGAGACCCAGTTCTTC.

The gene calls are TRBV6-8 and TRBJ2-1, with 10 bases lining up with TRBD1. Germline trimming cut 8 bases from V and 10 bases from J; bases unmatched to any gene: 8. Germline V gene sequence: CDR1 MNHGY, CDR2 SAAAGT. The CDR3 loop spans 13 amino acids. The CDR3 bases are TGTGCCAGCCAACGACAGGGGGCAGGAGAGCAGTTCTTC. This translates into CASQRQGAGEQFF.

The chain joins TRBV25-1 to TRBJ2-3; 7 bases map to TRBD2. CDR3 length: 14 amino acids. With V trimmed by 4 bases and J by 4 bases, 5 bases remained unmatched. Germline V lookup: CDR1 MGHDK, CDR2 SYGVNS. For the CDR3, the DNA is TGTGCCAGCAGTGGTCTAGCGGACCCAGATACGCAGTATTTT. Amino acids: CASSGLADPDTQYF. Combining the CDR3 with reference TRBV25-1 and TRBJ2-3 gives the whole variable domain EADIYQTPRYLVIGTGKKITLECSQTMGHDKMYWYQQDPGMELHLIHYSYGVNSTEKGDLSSESTVSRIRTEHFPLTLESARPSHTSQYLCASSGLADPDTQYFGPGTRLTVL.

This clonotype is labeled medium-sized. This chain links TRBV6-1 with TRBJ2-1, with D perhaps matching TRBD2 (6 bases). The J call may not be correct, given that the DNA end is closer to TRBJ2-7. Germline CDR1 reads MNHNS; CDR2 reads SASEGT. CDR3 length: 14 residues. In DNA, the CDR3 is TGTGCCAGCATAATAGGGACTTCCTACAATGAGCAGTACTTC. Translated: CASIIGTSYNEQYF.

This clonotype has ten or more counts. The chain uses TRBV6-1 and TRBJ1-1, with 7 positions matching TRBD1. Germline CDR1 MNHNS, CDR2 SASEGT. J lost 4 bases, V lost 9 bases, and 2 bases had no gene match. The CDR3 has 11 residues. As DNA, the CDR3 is TGTGCCAGTTCAGGGGGCACTGAAGCTTTCTTT. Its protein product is CASSGGTEAFF.

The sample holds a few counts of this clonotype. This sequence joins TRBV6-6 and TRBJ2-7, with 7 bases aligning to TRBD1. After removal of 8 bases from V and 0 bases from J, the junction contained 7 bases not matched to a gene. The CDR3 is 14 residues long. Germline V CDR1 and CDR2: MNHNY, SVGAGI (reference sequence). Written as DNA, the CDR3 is TGTGCCAGCCGGGACAGCTATAGCTCCTACGAGCAGTACTTC. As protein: CASRDSYSSYEQYF.

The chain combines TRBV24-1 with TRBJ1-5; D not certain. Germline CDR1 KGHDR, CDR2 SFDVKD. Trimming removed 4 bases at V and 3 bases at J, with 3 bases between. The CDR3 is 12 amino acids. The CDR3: CATSEDNQPQHF. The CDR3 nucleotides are TGTGCCACCAGTGAGGACAATCAGCCCCAGCATTTT.

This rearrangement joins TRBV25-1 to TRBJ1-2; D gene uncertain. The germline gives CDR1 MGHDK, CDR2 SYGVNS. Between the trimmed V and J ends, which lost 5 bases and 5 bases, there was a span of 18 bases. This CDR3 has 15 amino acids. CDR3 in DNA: TGTGCCAGCAGTATAAACCCGACGGGCCCATATGGCTACACCTTC. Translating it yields CASSINPTGPYGYTF.

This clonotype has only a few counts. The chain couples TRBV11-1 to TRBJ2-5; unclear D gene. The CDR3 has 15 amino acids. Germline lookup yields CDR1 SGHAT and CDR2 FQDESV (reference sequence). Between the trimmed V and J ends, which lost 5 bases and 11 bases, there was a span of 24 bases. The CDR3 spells CASSRSGRVYNEQYF. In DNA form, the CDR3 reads TGTGCCAGCAGCCGCTCCGGCCGGGTGTACAATGAGCAGTACTTC.

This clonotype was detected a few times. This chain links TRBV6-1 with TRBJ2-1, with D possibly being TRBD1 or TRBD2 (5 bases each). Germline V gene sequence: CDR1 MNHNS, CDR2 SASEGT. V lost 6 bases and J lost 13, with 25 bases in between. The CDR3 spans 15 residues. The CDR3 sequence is CASSPRDPVGETQFF. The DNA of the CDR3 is TGTGCCAGCAGCCCCCGGGATCCGGTGGGGGAGACCCAGTTCTTC.

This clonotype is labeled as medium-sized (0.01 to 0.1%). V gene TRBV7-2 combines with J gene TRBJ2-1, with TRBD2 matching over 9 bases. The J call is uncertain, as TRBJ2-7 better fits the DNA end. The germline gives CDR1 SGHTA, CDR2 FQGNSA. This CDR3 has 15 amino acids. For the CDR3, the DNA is TGTGCCAGCAGCTTAGACAGCGGGGGGTACAATGAGCAGTACTTC. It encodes CASSLDSGGYNEQYF.

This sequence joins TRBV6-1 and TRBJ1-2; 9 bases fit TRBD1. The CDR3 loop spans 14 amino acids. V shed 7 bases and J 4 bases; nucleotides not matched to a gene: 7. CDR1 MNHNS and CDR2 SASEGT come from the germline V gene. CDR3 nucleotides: TGTGCCAGCATCAACAGGGGGCTACCCTATGGCTACACCTTC. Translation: CASINRGLPYGYTF.

CDR3 in DNA: TGTGCCAGCAGTTACTCGCCAGGTGCCGCGACCCAGTTCTTC. Translating it yields CASSYSPGAATQFF. The chain uses TRBV6-6 and TRBJ2-1; D is uncertain. The CDR3 totals 14 residues. The V gene's germline CDR1 is MNHNY and CDR2 SVGAGI (reference sequence). The ends were cut back, 0 bases at V and 13 bases at J, with 16 bases in the middle.

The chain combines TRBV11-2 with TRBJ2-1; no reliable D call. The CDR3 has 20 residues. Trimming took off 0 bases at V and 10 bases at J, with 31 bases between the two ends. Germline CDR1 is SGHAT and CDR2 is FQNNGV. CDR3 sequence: CASSLDILTLPAPRSYEQFF. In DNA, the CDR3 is TGTGCCAGCAGCTTAGATATCCTAACTTTACCGGCCCCGAGGTCCTACGAGCAGTTCTTC.

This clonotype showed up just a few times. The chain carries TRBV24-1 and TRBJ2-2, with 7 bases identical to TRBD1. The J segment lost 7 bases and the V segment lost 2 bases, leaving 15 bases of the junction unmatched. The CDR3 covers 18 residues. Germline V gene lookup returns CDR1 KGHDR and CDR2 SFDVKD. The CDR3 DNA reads TGTGCCACCAGTGATTATGGGGCAGGGGGAGATAGAGGCGGGGAGCTGTTTTTT. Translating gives CATSDYGAGGDRGGELFF.

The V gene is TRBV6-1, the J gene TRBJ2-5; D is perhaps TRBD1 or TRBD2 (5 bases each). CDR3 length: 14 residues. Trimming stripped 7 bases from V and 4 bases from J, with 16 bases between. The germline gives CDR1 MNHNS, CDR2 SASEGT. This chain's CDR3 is CASTNQIGGETQYF. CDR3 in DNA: TGTGCCAGCACCAACCAGATTGGGGGAGAGACCCAGTACTTC.

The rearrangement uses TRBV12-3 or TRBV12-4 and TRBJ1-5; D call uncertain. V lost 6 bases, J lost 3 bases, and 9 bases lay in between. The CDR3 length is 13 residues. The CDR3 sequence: CASSRRFNQPQHF. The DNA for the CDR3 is TGTGCCAGCAGCCGCAGGTTCAATCAGCCCCAGCATTTT.

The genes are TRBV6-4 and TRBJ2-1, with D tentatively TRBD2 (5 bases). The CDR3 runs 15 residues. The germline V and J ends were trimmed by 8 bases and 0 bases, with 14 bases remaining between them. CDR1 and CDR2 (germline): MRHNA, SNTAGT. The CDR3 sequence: CASANTEGSYNEQFF. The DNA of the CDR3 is TGTGCCAGCGCCAACACTGAGGGCTCCTACAATGAGCAGTTCTTC.